This TCR beta chain was documented in a study of T cells in Graves' hyperthyroidism and ophthalmopathy. Notes on this clonotype: Its antigen is still unknown.

Whole-study results and caveats: A model built on 13 V-J features separated ophthalmopathy from stable hyperthyroidism.

Looked up from germline, CDR1 is SGHRS and CDR2 is YFSETQ. The CDR3 has 15 amino acids. After removal of 2 bases from V and 4 bases from J, the junction contained 5 bases not matched to a gene. TCR beta CDR3 region amplification was performed from RNA transcripts. During a first-round RT-PCR of the TCR CDR3, the HTBI primer set was used. A single record per CDR3 protein comes from TCRdb applying MiXCR to the multiplex PCR reads. The repertoire consists of 360,000 or so distinct CDR3 sequences, with 19% occurring once and the leading ten covering 3.7%. The chain joins TRBV5-1 to TRBJ2-7; 11 nucleotides match TRBD1. The sample consisted of blood. The clonotype comes from a woman aged 18-29 years with Graves' hyperthyroidism. This chain's CDR3 is CASSFRDRGLYEQYF. In DNA form, the CDR3 reads TGCGCCAGCAGCTTCCGGGACAGGGGGTTATACGAGCAGTACTTC.